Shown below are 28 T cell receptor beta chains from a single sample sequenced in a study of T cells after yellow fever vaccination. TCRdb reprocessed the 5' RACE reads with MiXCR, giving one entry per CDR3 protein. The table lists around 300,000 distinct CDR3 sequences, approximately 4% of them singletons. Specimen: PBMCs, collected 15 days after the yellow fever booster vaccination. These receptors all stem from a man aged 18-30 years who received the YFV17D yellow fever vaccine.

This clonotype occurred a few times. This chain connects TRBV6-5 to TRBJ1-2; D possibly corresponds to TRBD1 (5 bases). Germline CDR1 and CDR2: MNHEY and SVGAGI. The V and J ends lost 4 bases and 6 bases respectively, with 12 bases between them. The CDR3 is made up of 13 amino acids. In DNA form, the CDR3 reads TGTGCCAGCAGTTTCGGGGCGGGCCATGGCTACACCTTC. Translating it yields CASSFGAGHGYTF.

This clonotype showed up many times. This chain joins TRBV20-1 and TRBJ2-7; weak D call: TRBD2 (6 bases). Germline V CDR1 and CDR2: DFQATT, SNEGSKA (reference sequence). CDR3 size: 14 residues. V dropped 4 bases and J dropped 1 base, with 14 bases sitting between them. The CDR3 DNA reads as TGCAGTGCTACCCCCGGGACTGGGTCCTACGAGCAGTACTTC. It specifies CSATPGTGSYEQYF.

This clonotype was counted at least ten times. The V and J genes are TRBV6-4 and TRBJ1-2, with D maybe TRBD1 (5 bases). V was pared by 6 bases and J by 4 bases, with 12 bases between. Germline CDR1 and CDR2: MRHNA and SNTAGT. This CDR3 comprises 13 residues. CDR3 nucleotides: TGTGCCAGCAGCATGTGGGGACGCTATGGCTACACCTTC. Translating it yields CASSMWGRYGYTF.

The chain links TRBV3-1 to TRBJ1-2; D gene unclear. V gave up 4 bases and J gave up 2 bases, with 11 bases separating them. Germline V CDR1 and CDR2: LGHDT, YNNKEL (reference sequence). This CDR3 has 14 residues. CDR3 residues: CASSRTGINYGYTF. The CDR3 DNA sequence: TGTGCCAGCAGCCGTACCGGCATAAACTATGGCTACACCTTC.

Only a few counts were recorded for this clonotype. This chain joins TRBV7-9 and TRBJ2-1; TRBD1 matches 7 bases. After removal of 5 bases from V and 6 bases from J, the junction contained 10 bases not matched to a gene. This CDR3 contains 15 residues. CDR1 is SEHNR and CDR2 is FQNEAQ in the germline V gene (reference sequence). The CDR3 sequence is CASSPRDSKPNEQFF. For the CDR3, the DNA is TGTGCCAGCAGCCCACGGGACAGCAAACCCAATGAGCAGTTCTTC.

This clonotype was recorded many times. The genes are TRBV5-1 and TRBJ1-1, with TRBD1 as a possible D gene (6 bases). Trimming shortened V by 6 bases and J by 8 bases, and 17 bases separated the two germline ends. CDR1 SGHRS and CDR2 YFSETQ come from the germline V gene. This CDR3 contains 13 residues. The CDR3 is CASTLDGTPEAFF. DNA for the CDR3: TGCGCCAGCACCCTCGACGGGACACCAGAAGCTTTCTTT. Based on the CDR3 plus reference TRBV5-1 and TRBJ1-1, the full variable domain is KAGVTQTPRYLIKTRGQQVTLSCSPISGHRSVSWYQQTPGQGLQFLFEYFSETQRNKGNFPGRFSGRQFSNSRSEMNVSTLELGDSALYLCASTLDGTPEAFFGQGTRLTVV.

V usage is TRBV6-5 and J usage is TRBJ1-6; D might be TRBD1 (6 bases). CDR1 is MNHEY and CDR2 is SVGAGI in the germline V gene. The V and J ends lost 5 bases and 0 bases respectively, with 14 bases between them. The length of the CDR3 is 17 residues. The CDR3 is CASSLNRASSYNSPLHF. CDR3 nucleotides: TGTGCCAGCAGTCTCAACAGGGCTAGCTCCTATAATTCACCCCTCCACTTT.

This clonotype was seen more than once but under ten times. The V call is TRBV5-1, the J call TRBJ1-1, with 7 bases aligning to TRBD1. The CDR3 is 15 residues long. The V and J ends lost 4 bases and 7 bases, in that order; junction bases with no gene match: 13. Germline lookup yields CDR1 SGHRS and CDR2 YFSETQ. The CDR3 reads CASSQEGPGQSEAFF. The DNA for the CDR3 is TGCGCCAGCAGCCAGGAAGGACCGGGACAGAGTGAAGCTTTCTTT.

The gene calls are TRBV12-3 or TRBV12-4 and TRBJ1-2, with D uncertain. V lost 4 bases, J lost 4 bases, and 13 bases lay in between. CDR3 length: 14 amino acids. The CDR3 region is CASSSRIPTYGYTF. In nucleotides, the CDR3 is TGTGCCAGCAGTTCCCGGATTCCGACCTATGGCTACACCTTC.

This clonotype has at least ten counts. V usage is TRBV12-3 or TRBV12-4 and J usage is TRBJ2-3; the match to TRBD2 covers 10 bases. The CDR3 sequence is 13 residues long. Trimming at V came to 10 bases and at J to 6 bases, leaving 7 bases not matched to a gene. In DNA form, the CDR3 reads TGTGCCATCGGGACTAGCGCTGTGGATACGCAGTATTTT. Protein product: CAIGTSAVDTQYF.

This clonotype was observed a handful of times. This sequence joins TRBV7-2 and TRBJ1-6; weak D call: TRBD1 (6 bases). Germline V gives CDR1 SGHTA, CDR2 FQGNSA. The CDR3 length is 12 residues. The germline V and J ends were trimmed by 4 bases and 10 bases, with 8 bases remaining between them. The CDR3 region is CASSYRVSPLHF. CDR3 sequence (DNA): TGTGCCAGCAGCTACAGGGTCTCACCCCTCCACTTT.

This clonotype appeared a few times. The CDR3 spells CASSLEAGGGQPQHF. The CDR3 DNA reads TGTGCCAGCAGCTTAGAGGCCGGTGGGGGACAGCCCCAGCATTTT. This sequence joins TRBV7-6 and TRBJ1-5; a possible D gene is TRBD1 (5 bases). In germline, CDR1 is SGHVS, CDR2 FNYEAQ. V was clipped by 1 base and J by 7 bases, with 14 bases between them. There are 15 residues in the CDR3. Drawing the rest from reference TRBV7-6 and TRBJ1-5, the complete variable domain is GAGVSQSPRYKVTKRGQDVALRCDPISGHVSLYWYRQALGQGPEFLTYFNYEAQQDKSGLPNDRFSAERPEGSISTLTIQRTEQRDSAMYRCASSLEAGGGQPQHFGDGTRLSIL.

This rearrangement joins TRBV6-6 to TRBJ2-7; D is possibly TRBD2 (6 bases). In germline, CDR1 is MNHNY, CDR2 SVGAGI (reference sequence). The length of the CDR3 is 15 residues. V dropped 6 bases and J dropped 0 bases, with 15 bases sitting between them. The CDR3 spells CASSPPGDRSYEQYV. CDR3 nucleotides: TGTGCCAGCAGCCCCCCGGGAGACCGCTCCTACGAGCAGTACGTC.

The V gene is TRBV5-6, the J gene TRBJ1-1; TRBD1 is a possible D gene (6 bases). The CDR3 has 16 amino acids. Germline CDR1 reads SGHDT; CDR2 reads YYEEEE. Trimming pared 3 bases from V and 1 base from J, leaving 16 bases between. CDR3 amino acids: CASSSRRTARNTEAFF. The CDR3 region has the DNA TGTGCCAGCAGCTCCCGGAGGACAGCTAGGAACACTGAAGCTTTCTTT.

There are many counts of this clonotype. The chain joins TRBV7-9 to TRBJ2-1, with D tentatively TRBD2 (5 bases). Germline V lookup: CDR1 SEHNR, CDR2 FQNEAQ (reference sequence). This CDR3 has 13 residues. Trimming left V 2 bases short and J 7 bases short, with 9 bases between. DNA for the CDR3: TGTGCCAGCAGCTTAAGCGGAGCAAATGAGCAGTTCTTC. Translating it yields CASSLSGANEQFF. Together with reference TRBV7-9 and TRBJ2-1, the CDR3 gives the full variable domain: DTGVSQNPRHKITKRGQNVTFRCDPISEHNRLYWYRQTLGQGPEFLTYFQNEAQLEKSRLLSDRFSAERPKGSFSTLEIQRTEQGDSAMYLCASSLSGANEQFFGPGTRLTVL.

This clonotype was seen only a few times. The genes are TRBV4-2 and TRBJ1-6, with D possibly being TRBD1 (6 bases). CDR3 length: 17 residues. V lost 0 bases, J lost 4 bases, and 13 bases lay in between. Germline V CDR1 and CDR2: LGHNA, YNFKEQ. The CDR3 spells CASSQDLGGAYNSPLHF. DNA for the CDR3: TGTGCCAGCAGCCAAGATCTGGGGGGCGCTTATAATTCACCCCTCCACTTT.

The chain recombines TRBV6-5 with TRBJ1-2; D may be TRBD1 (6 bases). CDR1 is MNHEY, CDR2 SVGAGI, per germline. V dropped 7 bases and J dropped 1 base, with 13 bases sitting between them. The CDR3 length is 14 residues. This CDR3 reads CASTLGGLNYGYTF. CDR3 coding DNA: TGTGCCAGCACCCTGGGGGGGCTTAACTATGGCTACACCTTC.

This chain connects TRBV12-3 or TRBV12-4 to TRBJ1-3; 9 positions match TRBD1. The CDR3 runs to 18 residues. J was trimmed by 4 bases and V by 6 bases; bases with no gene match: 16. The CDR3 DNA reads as TGTGCCAGCAGGCCAGGGGACAGGGCCCAAACATGGGGAAACACCATATATTTT. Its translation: CASRPGDRAQTWGNTIYF.

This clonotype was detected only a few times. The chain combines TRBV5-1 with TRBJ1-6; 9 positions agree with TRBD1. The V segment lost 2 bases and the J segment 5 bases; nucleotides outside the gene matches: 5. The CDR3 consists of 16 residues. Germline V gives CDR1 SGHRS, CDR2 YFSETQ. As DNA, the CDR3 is TGCGCCAGCAGCTTTCAACAGGGGGCTGATAATTCACCCCTCCACTTT. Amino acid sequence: CASSFQQGADNSPLHF.

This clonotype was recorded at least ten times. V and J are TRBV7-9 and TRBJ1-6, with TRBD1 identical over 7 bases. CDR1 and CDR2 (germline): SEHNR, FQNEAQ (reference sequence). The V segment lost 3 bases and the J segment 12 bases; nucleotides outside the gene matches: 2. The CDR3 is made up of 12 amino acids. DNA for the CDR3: TGTGCCAGCAGCTTCACAGGGGAACCCCTCCACTTT. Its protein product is CASSFTGEPLHF.

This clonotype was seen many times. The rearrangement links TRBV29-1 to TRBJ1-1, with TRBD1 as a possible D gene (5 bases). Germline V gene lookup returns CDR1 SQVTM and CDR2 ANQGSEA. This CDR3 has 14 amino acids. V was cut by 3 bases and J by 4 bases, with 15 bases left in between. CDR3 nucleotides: TGCAGCGTTGATCAGGGATCAGGGTCCACTGAAGCTTTCTTT. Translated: CSVDQGSGSTEAFF.

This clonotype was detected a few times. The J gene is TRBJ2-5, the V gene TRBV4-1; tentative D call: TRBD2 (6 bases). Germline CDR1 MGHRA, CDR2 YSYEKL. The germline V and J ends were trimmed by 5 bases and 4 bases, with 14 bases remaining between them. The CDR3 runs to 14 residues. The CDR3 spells CASSERLDLETQYF. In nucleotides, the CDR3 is TGCGCCAGCAGCGAACGACTAGACTTAGAGACCCAGTACTTC.

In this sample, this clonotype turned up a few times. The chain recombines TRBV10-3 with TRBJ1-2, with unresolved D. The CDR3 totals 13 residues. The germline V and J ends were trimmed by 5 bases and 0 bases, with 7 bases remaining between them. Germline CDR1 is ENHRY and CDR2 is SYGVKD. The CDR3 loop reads CAISHPANYGYTF. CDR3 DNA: TGTGCCATCAGTCACCCCGCTAACTATGGCTACACCTTC.

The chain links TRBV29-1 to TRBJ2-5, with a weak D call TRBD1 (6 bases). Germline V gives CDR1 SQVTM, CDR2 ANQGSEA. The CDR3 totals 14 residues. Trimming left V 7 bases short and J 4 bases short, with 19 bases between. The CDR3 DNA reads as TGCAGCGCAACTGGGGGCGCAGCGGTAGAGACCCAGTACTTC. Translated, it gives CSATGGAAVETQYF.

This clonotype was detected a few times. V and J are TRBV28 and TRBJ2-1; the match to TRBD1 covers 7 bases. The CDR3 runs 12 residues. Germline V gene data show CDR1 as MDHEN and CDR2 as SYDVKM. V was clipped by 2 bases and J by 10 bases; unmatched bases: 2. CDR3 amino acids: CASSLDRVEQFF. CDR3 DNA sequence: TGTGCCAGCAGTTTAGACAGGGTAGAGCAGTTCTTC.

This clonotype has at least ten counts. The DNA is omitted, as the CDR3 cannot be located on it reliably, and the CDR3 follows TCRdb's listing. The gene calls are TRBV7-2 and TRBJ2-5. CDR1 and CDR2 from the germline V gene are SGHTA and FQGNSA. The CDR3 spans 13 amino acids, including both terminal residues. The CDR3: CASILGPQETQYF.

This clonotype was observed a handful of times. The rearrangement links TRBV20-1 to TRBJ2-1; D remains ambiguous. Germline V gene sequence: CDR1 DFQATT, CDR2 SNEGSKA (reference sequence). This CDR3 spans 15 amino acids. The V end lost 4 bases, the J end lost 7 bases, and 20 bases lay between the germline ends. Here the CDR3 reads CSAKHSEAPNNEQFF. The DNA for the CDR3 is TGCAGTGCTAAACATAGTGAAGCCCCTAATAATGAGCAGTTCTTC.

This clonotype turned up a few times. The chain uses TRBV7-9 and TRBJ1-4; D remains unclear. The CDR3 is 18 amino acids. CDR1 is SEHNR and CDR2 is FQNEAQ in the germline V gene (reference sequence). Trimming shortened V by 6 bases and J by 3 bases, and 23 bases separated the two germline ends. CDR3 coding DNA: TGTGCCAGCAGATCTTCCGGACGGGGTGGAATGGCTAATGAAAAACTGTTTTTT. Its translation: CASRSSGRGGMANEKLFF.